The rows below give T cell receptor beta chains drawn from one sample of a study of shared clonotypes between healthy human individuals. Generated by immunoSEQ multiplex PCR, the TCRdb table keeps only in-frame clones and is missing some. Of fewer than 1.4 million clones detected, approximately 80% appear once; the ten largest clones hold roughly 0.61%. The sample was memory CD4+ T cells from PBMCs. Source of these receptors: a man between 18 and 29 years old in good health. Some clones in this sample may be carry-over from other donors' samples. CDR3s include the opening cysteine and the closing phenylalanine or tryptophan. Each record gives: V gene, clone size, D gene, J gene, CDR3 DNA, CDR3 protein. D genes are given only for firm matches. The size of a clone is reported for some rows only, either as once, few or many, or as a class for expanded clones.

TRBV27	few	-	TRBJ1-5	TGTGCCAGCAGTTTACCCGGGGCAAATCAGCCCCAGCACTTT	CASSLPGANQPQHF
TRBV4-2	-	-	TRBJ2-1	TGTGCCAGCAGCCAAGTCTTGGGGTATGAGCAGTTCTTC	CASSQVLGYEQFF
TRBV28	-	-	TRBJ2-1	TGTGCCAGCAGTTTCCATTCGGGCGGATACAATGAGCAGTTCTTC	CASSFHSGGYNEQFF
TRBV28	few	-	TRBJ1-2	TGTGCCAGCAGTTGGGGCAGGGGTAGCGGCTACACCTTC	CASSWGRGSGYTF
TRBV11-2	once	TRBD2	TRBJ2-7	TGTGCCAGCAGCACCCGTAGCGGGAGGGCCATCTACGAGCAGTACTTC	CASSTRSGRAIYEQYF
TRBV13	-	-	TRBJ2-6	TGTGCCAGCAGCTCTCCAGGGGTTTGGGGTAGCTCTGGGGCCAACGTCCTGACTTTC	CASSSPGVWGSSGANVLTF
TRBV19	-	TRBD1	TRBJ1-2	TGTGCCAGTAGTATAGGGACAGGGATTCGCTACACCTTC	CASSIGTGIRYTF
TRBV29-1	-	TRBD2	TRBJ2-7	TGCAGCGCTGGGCAGGTAGCGGGAGGTCTGGGCGAGCAGTACTTC	CSAGQVAGGLGEQYF
TRBV30	-	TRBD2	TRBJ2-3	TGTGCCTGGAGTCTAGCGGGAGGGAACACAGATACGCAGTATTTT	CAWSLAGGNTDTQYF
TRBV11-2	many	TRBD1	TRBJ1-2	TGTGCCAGCAGCCCGATCCGGGACAGCAACTATGGCTACACCTTC	CASSPIRDSNYGYTF
TRBV11-2	-	-	TRBJ2-7	TGTGCCAGCAGCTTAATTCCCTTGGTAGCGGTCTCCTACGAGCAGTACTTC	CASSLIPLVAVSYEQYF
TRBV6-1	-	-	TRBJ2-7	TGTGCCACCTCCCCGGTGGACGGTGCCTCCTACGAGCAGTACTTC	CATSPVDGASYEQYF
TRBV11-2	-	-	TRBJ2-7	TGTGCCAGCAGCCTATCGCGGCAGCGGGTTTACTTC	CASSLSRQRVYF
TRBV4-1	-	-	TRBJ2-2	TGCGCCAGCAGCTTCCGACCCTCCGGGGACACCGGGGAGCTGTTTTTT	CASSFRPSGDTGELFF
TRBV30	-	-	TRBJ1-4	TGTGCCTGGAGTGATATCGGAGCAACTAATGAAAAACTGTTTTTT	CAWSDIGATNEKLFF
TRBV4-1	-	-	TRBJ1-2	TGCGCCAGCAGCCAAGAGTCCTTACAGGGACCTCTCACCTTC	CASSQESLQGPLTF
TRBV10-2	-	-	TRBJ1-2	TGCGCCAGCGGTGCCGGGCCGCACTATGGCTACACCTTC	CASGAGPHYGYTF
TRBV29-1	-	TRBD2	TRBJ2-2	TGCAGCGCCTCGGGACTAGCGGGGAACACCGGGGAGCTGTTTTTT	CSASGLAGNTGELFF
TRBV18	-	-	TRBJ2-7	TGTGCCAGCTCACTAGGGCAGTTTACCTACGAGCAGTACTTC	CASSLGQFTYEQYF
TRBV5-1	-	TRBD1	TRBJ1-1	TGCGCCAGCAGCTTGAGGGACAGGGTGACTGAAGCTTTCTTT	CASSLRDRVTEAFF
TRBV6-6	-	TRBD1	TRBJ1-4	TGTGCCAGCAGTTACCCCGGACAGGTTTCCCTGTTTTTT	CASSYPGQVSLFF
TRBV2	few	TRBD2	TRBJ2-5	TGTGCCAGCAGTGTTTCTCCCAGCGGGATGGATACCCAAGAGACCCAGTACTTC	CASSVSPSGMDTQETQYF
TRBV30	-	-	TRBJ1-3	TGTGCCTGGAGTCCTCCAGGAAACACCATATATTTT	CAWSPPGNTIYF
TRBV5-8	-	-	TRBJ2-1	TGTGCCAGCAGCTTAATGGGGTTCAATGAGCAGTTCTTC	CASSLMGFNEQFF
TRBV19	-	-	TRBJ2-1	TGTGCCAGTAGTAGGACCACTAGCATACTCCCCAATGAGCAGTTCTTC	CASSRTTSILPNEQFF
TRBV25-1	-	-	TRBJ2-3	TGTGCCAGCACTCCCGAGCGGAGCACAGATACGCAGTATTTT	CASTPERSTDTQYF
TRBV28	many	TRBD1	TRBJ1-5	TGTGCCAGCACACGAAGGGCCCAGGGGGGCAATCAGCCCCAGCATTTT	CASTRRAQGGNQPQHF
TRBV14	-	TRBD1	TRBJ2-7	TGTGCCAGCAGCCCCTGGGACAGGGAAGACTACGAGCAGTACTTC	CASSPWDREDYEQYF
TRBV9	-	-	TRBJ2-7	TGTGCCAGCAGTCCAGTGGGGGCGGACCACGAGCAGTACTTC	CASSPVGADHEQYF
TRBV5-6	-	-	TRBJ2-5	TGTGCCAGCAGCTTGGGACCCTCAGGAGAGACCCAGTACTTC	CASSLGPSGETQYF
TRBV18	-	TRBD1	TRBJ2-1	TGTGCCAGCTCACCTAGACAGGGATCGAGTGGGCACAATGAGCAGTTCTTC	CASSPRQGSSGHNEQFF
TRBV28	few	-	TRBJ2-7	TGTGCCAGCAAAGCCGGCGGGGCCGACTACGAGCAGTACTTC	CASKAGGADYEQYF
TRBV15	-	-	TRBJ2-1	TGTGCCACCACCCTCGCCGGGCGGAATGAGCAGTTCTTC	CATTLAGRNEQFF
TRBV7-2	-	-	TRBJ1-5	TGTGCCAGCAGCGCAGGACGGTGGAGCAATCAGCCCCAGCATTTT	CASSAGRWSNQPQHF
TRBV6-5	-	TRBD1	TRBJ2-7	TGTGCCAGCATCAACCCGAGGGGGCAGAACGAGCAGTACTTC	CASINPRGQNEQYF
TRBV9	-	-	TRBJ2-7	TGTGCCAGCAGCGTATCCACAGGGAACTACGAGCAGTACTTC	CASSVSTGNYEQYF
TRBV7-2	once	TRBD2	TRBJ2-5	TGTGCCAGCAGCTTCCTAGCGGGAGGGCGAGAGACCCAGTACTTC	CASSFLAGGRETQYF
TRBV30	few	-	TRBJ1-1	TGTGCCTGGAGAGACATGGACAAGGAAGCTTTCTTT	CAWRDMDKEAFF
TRBV9	-	-	TRBJ1-1	TGTGCCAGCAGCGTAGCCTACAGCACTGAAGCTTTCTTT	CASSVAYSTEAFF
TRBV11-2	-	-	TRBJ2-6	TGTGCCAGCAGCTCACTGCGGGCTCCGGGGGCCAACGTCCTGACTTTC	CASSSLRAPGANVLTF
TRBV6-1	-	-	TRBJ1-2	TGTGCCAGCTCAACAGGAGCCTATGGCTACACCTTC	CASSTGAYGYTF
TRBV5-1	-	-	TRBJ2-1	TGCGCCAGCAGCATCGGACTGGACAATGAGCAGTTCTTC	CASSIGLDNEQFF
TRBV11-2	-	TRBD2	TRBJ2-1	TGTGCCAGCAGCCCACTAGCGGGAGAATACAATGAGCAGTTCTTC	CASSPLAGEYNEQFF
TRBV4-3	-	-	TRBJ1-1	TGCGCCAGCAGCCAAGAGCAAATGGGGGGACTTGAAGCTTTCTTT	CASSQEQMGGLEAFF
TRBV6-1	-	-	TRBJ1-2	TGTGCCAGCAGTGAATTCGGGGGTTTGGCATCAGGCTACACCTTC	CASSEFGGLASGYTF
TRBV5-1	-	TRBD1	TRBJ2-1	TGCGCCAGCAGCTTGCCGGGACAGGGGAAGGATGAGCAGTTCTTC	CASSLPGQGKDEQFF
TRBV7-9	many	-	TRBJ2-7	TGTGCCAGCAGTGTGTCCCGGGGCTATGGGCTCGGGGACGAGCAGTACTTC	CASSVSRGYGLGDEQYF
TRBV6-5	-	-	TRBJ1-5	TGTGCCAGCAGTGGCCGCGGTCGTCAGCCCCAGCATTTT	CASSGRGRQPQHF